A selection of T cell receptor beta chains follows, all from one sample in a study of blood T cell repertoires in COVID-19. Assay used: immunoSEQ multiplex PCR; TCRdb lists only in-frame clones, some missing. The sample carries a few hundred thousand clones, roughly 88% recorded once. The sequenced material came from PBMCs or T cells enriched from blood (not recorded which). These receptors were taken from a man younger than 35 who had recovered from COVID-19. Both conserved end residues are part of each CDR3. D genes are given only for firm matches. Clone size is shown for a subset of rows, as once, few, many or a class of expanded clone.

d_gene	abundance	j_gene	v_gene	CDR3nt	CDR3aa
-	-	TRBJ1-1	TRBV3-1/TRBV3-2	TGTGCCAGCAGAGGGGTTATGAACACTGAAGCTTTCTTT	CASRGVMNTEAFF
TRBD1	-	TRBJ1-5	TRBV3-1/TRBV3-2	TGTGCCAGCAGTGACAGGGGCGGTCAGCCCCAGCATTTT	CASSDRGGQPQHF
-	-	TRBJ2-7	TRBV6-5	TGTGCCAGCGCCCAGGTTCGCGCGAACGAGCAGTACTTC	CASAQVRANEQYF
-	once	TRBJ2-6	TRBV19	TGTGCCAGTAGTATGGTTGCCAGGGCTGGGGCCAACGTCCTGACTTTC	CASSMVARAGANVLTF
TRBD1	-	TRBJ1-6	TRBV6-5	TGTGCCAGCAGGCCTCCTACAGGGGACAATTCACCCCTCCACTTT	CASRPPTGDNSPLHF
-	once	TRBJ1-2	TRBV30	TGTGCCTTCAAAGGTCCCGACGGGGGCTATGGCTACACCTTC	CAFKGPDGGYGYTF
TRBD1	-	TRBJ2-2	TRBV2	TGTGCCAGCTCACTCCCCGGGGGACAGGAAGTTATATCCGGGGAGCTGTTTTTT	CASSLPGGQEVISGELFF
-	-	TRBJ1-1	TRBV6-5	TGTGCCAGCAGGGAGACAGTGAACACTGAAGCTTTCTTT	CASRETVNTEAFF
TRBD1	-	TRBJ1-2	TRBV27	TGTGCCAGCAATTCCAGGGGGTCGAACTATGGCTACACCTTC	CASNSRGSNYGYTF
-	-	TRBJ1-1	TRBV28	TGTGCCAGCAGTTCAACACGTCAAGGACAGCCGAACACTGAAGCTTTCTTT	CASSSTRQGQPNTEAFF
-	once	TRBJ2-5	TRBV11-3	TGTGCCAGCAGCTCCCCGGGACTCCAAGAGACCCAGTACTTC	CASSSPGLQETQYF
-	-	TRBJ1-5	TRBV4-2	TGTGCCAGCAGCCGGAGCTTGCTTCTGGTGGGTTATAGGGACGGGGGGACGCCCCAGCATTTT	CASSRSLLLVGYRDGGTPQHF
TRBD1	-	TRBJ1-2	TRBV3-1/TRBV3-2	TGTGCCAGCAGCCAAGGCAGGGGGGATGGCTACACCTTC	CASSQGRGDGYTF
TRBD2	few	TRBJ2-5	TRBV9	TGTGCCAGCAGCGTAGACGGGAGGGAGACCCAGTACTTC	CASSVDGRETQYF
-	-	TRBJ1-2	TRBV11-2	TGTGCCAGCAGTAACACAGGGACCTATGGCTACACCTTC	CASSNTGTYGYTF
-	-	TRBJ2-2	TRBV5-1	TGCGCCAGCAGCTTGGCCAGTAACACCGGGGAGCTGTTTTTT	CASSLASNTGELFF
-	-	TRBJ1-2	TRBV19	TGTGCCAGTAGTATTTCGGACAGCCCTTCTGGCTACACCTTC	CASSISDSPSGYTF
-	-	TRBJ2-2	TRBV6-5	TGTGCCAGCAGTTACACCAGGAACACCGGGGAGCTGTTTTTT	CASSYTRNTGELFF
-	once	TRBJ1-4	TRBV28	TGTGCCAGCAGTTTCCCAAGGAAATTTGGGGGGGCAACTAATGAAAAACTGTTTTTT	CASSFPRKFGGATNEKLFF
-	-	TRBJ1-2	TRBV18	TGTGCCAGCTCACCGAACTCCAGACAGGACTATGGCTACACCTTC	CASSPNSRQDYGYTF
TRBD1	few	TRBJ2-1	TRBV3-1/TRBV3-2	TGTGCCAGCAGCCGCCGGGACAGGGGTAATAGTGAGCAGTTCTTC	CASSRRDRGNSEQFF
-	-	TRBJ1-1	TRBV5-1	TGCGCCAGCAGCCCCGTAACAGGCACTGAAGCTTTCTTT	CASSPVTGTEAFF
-	-	TRBJ2-2	TRBV18	TGTGCCAGCTCACTCCTTCCGACAGGAACTCTCACCGGGGAGCTGTTTTTT	CASSLLPTGTLTGELFF
-	-	TRBJ1-3	TRBV6-5	TGTGCCAGCAGTCACCTTTCGACATCTGGAAACACCATATATTTT	CASSHLSTSGNTIYF
-	-	TRBJ1-3	TRBV6-5	TGTGCCAGCAGTAAGCTCGTAGAGACCATATATTTT	CASSKLVETIYF
-	-	TRBJ2-4	TRBV27	TGTGCCAGCAGTTTATCTGGGCTAGCCAAAAACATTCAGTACTTC	CASSLSGLAKNIQYF
TRBD2	-	TRBJ2-1	TRBV28	TGTGCCAGCCTTAGCGGGAGGGGGCACTTCCTCTTC	CASLSGRGHFLF
TRBD1	-	TRBJ1-3	TRBV2	TGTGCCAGCAGCCGGGGACAGACAACCTCGGGAAACACCATATATTTT	CASSRGQTTSGNTIYF
TRBD2	-	TRBJ2-5	TRBV2	TGTGCCAGCAGTAGAATAAGGACTAGCAGCCAAGAGACCCAGTACTTC	CASSRIRTSSQETQYF
-	-	TRBJ2-7	TRBV21-1	TGTGCCAGCAGCCGGATGAGGACTAGCGGGTACTACGAGCAGTACTTC	CASSRMRTSGYYEQYF
TRBD2	once	TRBJ2-3	TRBV10-3	TGTGCCATCAGTGAGGCCCGGGGGGGCGGAGATACGCAGTATTTT	CAISEARGGGDTQYF
-	-	TRBJ1-6	TRBV7-3	TGTGCCAGCAGCTCTTATCCCTATAATTCACCCCTCCACTTT	CASSSYPYNSPLHF